The sequence of this TCR beta chain was determined in a study of blood T cells in healthy people across ages (dated by TCRdb to the mid-2010s). Turning to the overall study: In model experiments, template switching captured roughly one uniquely barcoded TCR beta cDNA molecule for every two T cells. The study analyzed two additional independent replicas of 1 million unique cDNA reads from the same blood draw for two donors, one aged 18 to 29 and one aged 80 or older. Four age groups were formed from the donors: young (average approximately 15 years), middle-aged (around 40), aged (roughly 59) and long-lived (less than 85). To avoid experimental bias, donors of different ages were distributed randomly across sequencing lanes. To track age-related changes in TCR beta repertoire diversity, the study relied on deep sequencing normalized with unique cDNA molecular identifiers. The paper's findings and limits, for the study overall: Conclusive comparison of naive and antigen-experienced compartments was prevented by the profiling of bulk unsorted PBMCs. Compared with the aged group, more naive CD4+ T cells, fewer expanded clones and increased TCR diversity were shown by the long-lived group, suggesting age selection. Observed TCR beta diversity per million T cells fell roughly linearly with age, and a significant reduction was already apparent by age around 40. Estimates of total diversity based on one million sequenced T cells were considered lower bounds and underestimates. There was a strong correlation between observed TCR beta diversity and the percentage of naive T cells measured by flow cytometry. Because the CMV infection status of the donors was unknown, age-related changes in expanded clonotypes may potentially have been confounded.

Donors were roughly 40 systemically healthy Caucasian individuals from Russia aged 6 to 90 years. About 10 milliliters of peripheral blood were collected from each donor into EDTA-treated Vacutainer tubes. PBMCs were isolated by Ficoll-Paque density-gradient centrifugation, with at least 6 million obtained per sample. Trizol reagent was used to extract total RNA from the PBMCs, yielding at least 5 micrograms per sample. For every donor, flow cytometry on a PBMC aliquot measured the percentage of naive CD45RAhigh/CD27high T cells. The library relied on 5' RACE. A second roughly 6 to 12 cycle PCR used a sample-barcoded 5' primer and a J-beta primer mix. A template-switch 5' adaptor carrying 12 random nucleotides introduced a unique molecular identifier onto each TCR beta cDNA molecule. Each sample yielded at least 2.5 million CDR3-containing paired-end reads. First-strand cDNA was synthesized from all RNA with the Mint cDNA synthesis kit, primed by a TRBC-specific oligonucleotide. Following uracil-DNA glycosylase treatment, a first 18-cycle PCR with universal primers M1SS and BC2_uni_R was performed on all cDNA. In the paper's pipeline: Each sample was normalized by randomly selecting 1 million high-quality reads, each carrying a distinct molecular identifier. Instead of being binned into consensus sequences, reads with shared molecular identifiers were discarded. MiTCR, run with a Q25 quality threshold and the strictest error-elimination algorithm, handled CDR3 identification, clonotype clustering and error correction. Lower-bound total TCR beta diversity was estimated with a nonparametric unseen species model using Euler transformation. The public sequencing data were trimmed at Q25 with fastp and processed into clonotypes with MiXCR by TCRdb, which kept only in-frame beta chains. Every entry covers one CDR3 protein and lists the most common genes and DNA from its rows. Clone size and V and J calls follow TCRdb, not the original study. This sample holds around 1,900,000 distinct CDR3 sequences; 35% to 50% were observed only once. The ten largest account for roughly 23% of the sample.

The CDR3 numbers 11 residues from cysteine through phenylalanine. This entry keeps only the CDR3 DNA: 33 bases, framed from base 1. CDR1 MNHEY and CDR2 SVGEGT are derived from the germline V gene. Trimming costs V 6 bases and J 15 bases, and their ends lie 15 bases apart. With respect to this clonotype: Its cognate antigen has yet to be identified. It has no much larger one-base neighbor in the sample; base qualities were not kept.

The TCR comes from a human donor in good health. The chain is made from TRBV6-2 or TRBV6-3 and TRBJ2-1; the D gene is possibly TRBD1 or TRBD2, with 5 bases matching each. The material sequenced was blood. The bases read TGTGCCAGCAGATCCGGGGCCGAGAGGTTCTTC. Its translation is CASRSGAERFF.